The clone carrying this T cell receptor (beta chain) came up once. Antigen: not known. The CDR3 sequence is 15 residues long. Germline V gene sequence: CDR1 MNHEY, CDR2 SMNVEV (reference sequence). Trimming took off 0 bases at V and 5 bases at J, with 13 bases between the two ends. These data are taken from a study of OX40 agonist ivuxolimab in advanced cancers. Libraries were prepared by immunoSEQ multiplex PCR; TCRdb keeps only in-frame clonotypes and omits some of them. The sample lists just under 100,000 clones, approximately 93% occurring once. Study-level points and caveats: Dose levels from 0.1 to 3.0 mg/kg saw CD4+ and CD8+ blood T cells expand clonally by week 6.

The sequences come from CD4+ or CD8+ T cells sorted from blood, collected in a trial of the OX40 agonist ivuxolimab. This TCR was recovered from an adult with an advanced solid tumor such as melanoma, head and neck, liver or kidney cancer. V is TRBV27 and J is TRBJ2-5; the D is unclear. CDR3: CASSLSAGPWETQYF. CDR3 nucleotide sequence: TGTGCCAGCAGTTTATCCGCCGGGCCCTGGGAGACCCAGTACTTC.